Here is one T cell receptor (beta chain) with its context. Its antigen has not been determined. Per-base quality was not reported, and no clone a single base away is much larger than it. The junction shows trimming of 4 bases on V and 4 bases on J, plus 11 bases between the germline ends. The CDR3 runs 14 residues from the cysteine to the phenylalanine. The entry retains the CDR3 DNA only, 42 bases that are in frame from base 1. CDR1 SNHLY and CDR2 FYNNEI were looked up in the germline V gene. The data originate from a study of cytomegalovirus exposure and HLA in healthy donors (dated by TCRdb to 2015 to 2018). Describing the broader study: In an earlier analysis of approximately 500 of the donors, about 270 Gb of sequence data and 90 million to 120 million unique TCR beta sequences from about 190 million T cells were reported. An early release covering over 500 HLA-typed donors comprised around 300 gigabases of sequencing data and tens of millions of unique TCR sequences. Among the roughly 400 genotyped donors, around 81% belonged to the genetic ancestry cluster associated with self-reported Caucasian donors. The study was designed to test whether signatures of past pathogen exposure could be identified by cataloging public T cell receptors. The study used immunosequencing to profile the T cell repertoires of several hundred subjects and linked those repertoires to cytomegalovirus serostatus. Besides the first cohort of hundreds of subjects, a separate validation cohort made up of 120 different subjects was used. The study combined high-throughput TCR immunosequencing, statistical association of individual TCRs with disease status, and machine learning to predict cytomegalovirus infection status. A later analysis re-examined previously published TCR beta repertoires from just over 650 donors and added high-resolution HLA genotyping to investigate patterns of TCR occurrence. Rather than using new phenotypic data, the later analysis identified candidate immune exposures from TCR beta sequences and from how often those sequences occurred across donors. An earlier analysis of 587 of the donors applied high-throughput TCR beta sequencing to assess whether each TCR beta V gene segment acted as functional or pseudogenic. Donor age, sex, ethnicity and CMV serostatus were collected together with the repertoire data. A later genetic analysis used genome-wide SNP genotypes for about three fifths of the 666 donors, treating that subset as a discovery cohort. Every discovery cohort repertoire had been produced on one sequencing platform. HLA typing covered class I and class II loci at four-digit resolution. Typing coverage varied by locus: about 620-630 donors for A, B, C, DRB1 and DQB1; roughly 510 for DQA1; 606 for DPA1; around 450 for DPB1. Roughly 5 DR-DQ haplotypes were handled as single units for association and clustering, since linkage in the cohort was strong. Among 300 to 500 genotyped donors of the cohort, an average of roughly 230,000 unique TCR beta nucleotide sequences was sequenced per donor, of which about 19% were non-productive.

The cohort comprised approximately 700 healthy bone marrow donors. All cohort members were sampled while nominally healthy, although unrecorded immune exposures were likely present. The donor was CMV seropositive and belonged to the group of around 300 seropositive cohort members. Every donor gave a peripheral blood sample, and the peripheral blood mononuclear cells from that sample were used for TCR beta sequencing. The Qiagen DNeasy Blood Extraction Kit was used to extract genomic DNA from the blood cell samples. The paper as a whole reports these results and caveats: It was suggested by the authors that the approach could potentially be generalized to other disease states and immunological phenotypes. When HLA alleles, especially DR and DQ, strongly co-occurred, TCR associations were difficult to assign to individual alleles. The study gave a list of about 150 TCR beta chains associated with cytomegalovirus. While some public TCRs were present in many individuals, most TCR sequences turned up only very rarely across donors. A later analysis reported that several top co-occurrence clusters appeared linked to parvovirus B19, influenza, CMV and Epstein-Barr virus. Some IMGT-functional V segments, including TRBV6-2 and TRBV6-3, could not be distinguished by the 87-base-pair reads and were therefore excluded. A further reported finding was that TCR beta sequences accurately predicted the HLA-A and HLA-B alleles for most subjects in the first cohort. Correlated functional status among segregating V segments might be attributable to linkage disequilibrium, but an unknown experimental factor could not be ruled out. The cohort was sequenced for TCR beta chains only, and without alpha or paired-chain data the features that could be detected were limited. A cluster of highly shared sequence variants was judged likely to represent a technical artifact of the sequencing pipeline. In a later analysis, the rate of TCR association differed among HLA loci, with DRB1 alleles having the most associated TCRs and HLA-C alleles having the fewest. In both the original and validation cohorts, the classifier was reported to diagnose cytomegalovirus status with high specificity and sensitivity. Because HLA typing was missing for some donors at each locus, association tests included only the typed subset. In an earlier analysis of some 500 of the donors, most TCR beta V segments were observed in productive rearrangements about 87% or about 30% of the time, broadly matching IMGT annotations. For the cohort, immune exposure information was limited to CMV serostatus. A later genetic analysis reported fewer N-insertions in productive TCRs among donors in an Asian-associated ancestry cluster than the roughly 650-donor mean. The earlier analysis of 587 of the donors excluded some 15 rarely observed V segments, including chromosome 9 orphons, because counts were too low. At a false discovery rate of 0.05, a later analysis linked about 17,000 TCR beta sequences to specific HLA alleles. In a later analysis, most CMV-associated TCR beta chains were found to appear HLA-restricted, with HLA associations seemingly driven largely by CMV exposure. Presence/absence analyses assumed roughly uniform sequencing depth across donors, an assumption that may not hold. In a later genetic analysis, a missense DCLRE1C variant was associated with V-gene and J-gene trimming of TCR beta chains, and the association was replicated in an independent cohort. In vitro tests confirmed that a few of the cytomegalovirus-associated TCR beta chains recognize cytomegalovirus antigens. A later analysis found that HLA-associated TCR beta chains were more clonally expanded and had lower generation probabilities than equally common non-associated chains.

The receptor library was made with the immunoSEQ multiplex PCR assay. For the multiplex PCR, a mixture combining 60 forward primers for TCR Vbeta segments and 13 reverse primers for TCR Jbeta segments was used. The CDR3 region of rearranged TCR beta genes was amplified from genomic DNA with a multiplex PCR assay. Amplified TCR beta libraries were sequenced as 87-base-pair reads on the Illumina HiSeq System. As for how the authors treated the data: Across the 666 repertoires, a later analysis counted 78 million or so unique TCR beta chains, roughly 11 million of which were shared by at least two donors. To remove PCR and sequencing errors, raw reads were error-corrected and collapsed into unique sequences using a nearest-neighbor algorithm that merged closely related sequences. CDR3 sequences were aligned to IMGT reference sequences to assign V, D and J gene segments. Each retained sequence needed at least a six-nucleotide match to both a V gene segment and a J gene segment. A rearrangement was called productive if the CDR3 had no stop codons and remained in frame with V and J, and every other rearrangement was called non-productive. Following IMGT convention, CDR3 was defined as the stretch from the second conserved V-encoded cysteine to the conserved J-encoded phenylalanine. In an earlier analysis of more than 550 of the donors, sequences lacking an unambiguous match to a single V gene segment were excluded. In an earlier analysis of a few hundred of the donors, V segments were called functional above 56.7% productive rearrangements and were called segregating when the between-donor standard deviation exceeded 5%. A statistical classification framework was built for diagnosing cytomegalovirus status from the catalog of TCR beta chain sequences. V and J gene assignment, in a later analysis, came from comparing TCR nucleotide sequences with IMGT/GENE-DB human TR gene sequences. The TCRdist pipeline was used in a later analysis to assign CDR3 sequences and most-parsimonious VDJ recombination scenarios. In a later analysis, each TCR beta chain was defined by its CDR3 amino acid sequence together with its V-gene family, and reads without a unique V-gene family were excluded. In a later analysis, fewer than 650 highly shared, low-generation-probability nucleotide sequences were removed to address suspected cross-contamination and a sequencing artifact. In a later analysis, a clonal expansion index was calculated for each public chain from normalized within-repertoire ranks of inferred template counts. Generation probabilities in a later analysis came from a VDJ recombination model fitted to out-of-frame rearrangements, and those results were checked against IGoR. In a later analysis, hypergeometric tests were used to score TCR-TCR, TCR-HLA and TCR-CMV co-occurrence, with a repertoire-size bias correction applied to TCR pairs. To estimate false discovery rates, a later analysis permuted the HLA or CMV assignments 20 times. A later analysis grouped co-occurring TCRs with DBSCAN, adding TCRdist sequence similarity when clustering within HLA-allele-positive subsets. Co-occurrence clustering excluded repertoires with fewer than 30,000 or more than 120,000 public chains, plus five with anomalous nucleotide sharing. Sourced from immuneACCESS, this table was stored by TCRdb with only in-frame sequences that have V and J called. A share of the clones is absent; for the studies checked, an unresolved V gene accounts for under half, and the remainder has no known explanation. Clonal size and the V and J genes are those of that table, whereas D and trimming came from the DNA. This sample is represented by 200,000 or so clones; roughly four fifths of them were singletons. The ten biggest clones cover around 2% of the sample.

The sequence is built from TRBV2 and TRBJ1-5; the D gene is possibly TRBD1, with 6 bases matching. The sequence was obtained from a young woman in good health and CMV-seropositive. The sequenced sample consisted of PBMCs. The CDR3 region has the sequence CASSVQGRNQPQHF. The nucleotide sequence reads TGTGCCAGCAGTGTACAGGGTCGGAATCAGCCCCAGCATTTT.